One sample yielded the 13 T cell receptor beta chains listed below, sequenced in a study of blood T cell repertoires in COVID-19. Generated by immunoSEQ multiplex PCR, the TCRdb table keeps only in-frame clones and is missing some. The sample shows about 52,000 clones, roughly 91% of them seen only once. Source material: peripheral blood. These receptors came from a man of 80 years or more with active or convalescent COVID-19.

The V gene is TRBV6-5, the J gene TRBJ1-4; weak D call: TRBD1 (6 bases). This CDR3 region has 13 residues. With 8 bases removed from V and 8 bases from J, the gap between germline ends came to 15 bases. In germline, CDR1 is MNHEY, CDR2 SVGAGI. For the CDR3, the DNA is TGTGCCAGCTACGACAGGCGAAGAGAAAAACTGTTTTTT. It yields the protein CASYDRRREKLFF.

The CDR3 sequence is CAWSVSGVYGYTF. The CDR3 DNA sequence: TGTGCCTGGAGTGTCTCAGGGGTCTATGGCTACACCTTC. The chain joins TRBV30 to TRBJ1-2; possibly TRBD1 for D (6 bases). Trimming took off 0 bases at V and 4 bases at J, with 9 bases between the two ends. This CDR3 has 13 amino acids. Germline lookup yields CDR1 GTSNPN and CDR2 SVGIG (reference sequence).

The DNA of the CDR3 is TGTGCCTGGAGCGGGACAGGGGGCGCCCACAATGAGCAGTTCTTC. It encodes CAWSGTGGAHNEQFF. The genes are TRBV30 and TRBJ2-1; 12 bases match TRBD1. The CDR3 is made up of 15 amino acids. With V trimmed by 3 bases and J by 5 bases, 5 bases remained unmatched. Germline loops: CDR1 GTSNPN, CDR2 SVGIG (reference sequence).

The chain recombines TRBV9 with TRBJ1-3, with TRBD1 as a possible D gene (6 bases). The germline V and J ends were trimmed by 4 bases and 1 base, with 12 bases remaining between them. Germline CDR1 and CDR2: SGDLS and YYNGEE. The CDR3 runs 15 residues. For the CDR3, the DNA is TGTGCCAGCAGCTTCGCACAGGGATCTGGAAACACCATATATTTT. This sequence encodes CASSFAQGSGNTIYF.

This chain joins TRBV19 and TRBJ2-1; TRBD2 matches 8 bases. Germline loops: CDR1 LNHDA, CDR2 SQIVND (reference sequence). V shed 4 bases, J shed 8 bases, and the junction held 10 bases outside the gene matches. The CDR3 consists of 15 residues. The CDR3 sequence: CASSTPQSGRDEQFF. CDR3 DNA: TGTGCCAGTAGTACCCCGCAGAGCGGGAGAGATGAGCAGTTCTTC.

The V call is TRBV5-1, the J call TRBJ2-1, with D possibly being TRBD2 (5 bases). V gave up 0 bases and J gave up 3 bases, with 13 bases separating them. The CDR3 contains 16 residues. Germline values: CDR1 SGHRS, CDR2 YFSETQ. For the CDR3, the DNA is TGCGCCAGCAGCTTGGGGAGCGGAGTTTACTACAATGAGCAGTTCTTC. It encodes CASSLGSGVYYNEQFF. Variable domain in full (rest from reference TRBV5-1 and TRBJ2-1): KAGVTQTPRYLIKTRGQQVTLSCSPISGHRSVSWYQQTPGQGLQFLFEYFSETQRNKGNFPGRFSGRQFSNSRSEMNVSTLELGDSALYLCASSLGSGVYYNEQFFGPGTRLTVL.

The chain joins TRBV11-2 to TRBJ2-3, with TRBD2 matching over 7 bases. The V segment lost 1 base and the J segment 3 bases; nucleotides outside the gene matches: 4. The CDR3 spans 15 residues. Per the germline V gene, CDR1 is SGHAT and CDR2 is FQNNGV. For the CDR3, the DNA is TGTGCCAGCAGCTTAGCGGGACTACAAACAGATACGCAGTATTTT. Translated: CASSLAGLQTDTQYF. The whole variable domain, filled in from reference TRBV11-2 and TRBJ2-3, reads EAGVAQSPRYKIIEKRQSVAFWCNPISGHATLYWYQQILGQGPKLLIQFQNNGVVDDSQLPKDRFSAERLKGVDSTLKIQPAKLEDSAVYLCASSLAGLQTDTQYFGPGTRLTVL.

The V gene is TRBV19, the J gene TRBJ2-6; D may be TRBD1 (5 bases). V lost 7 bases, J lost 2 bases, and 12 bases lay in between. This CDR3 is 15 amino acids long. Germline V gene sequence: CDR1 LNHDA, CDR2 SQIVND (reference sequence). CDR3 residues: CASNQGAAGANVLTF. The CDR3 DNA reads as TGTGCCAGTAATCAAGGGGCGGCTGGGGCCAACGTCCTGACTTTC.

The chain has TRBV30 and TRBJ1-1; 7 nucleotides match TRBD1. The germline V gene has CDR1 GTSNPN and CDR2 SVGIG (reference sequence). With V trimmed by 4 bases and J by 1 base, 3 bases remained unmatched. The CDR3 totals 13 residues. In DNA, the CDR3 is TGTGCCTGGACTCGACAGGGGAACACTGAAGCTTTCTTT. Translating it yields CAWTRQGNTEAFF.

The J gene is TRBJ2-7, the V gene TRBV6-5, with no clear D. The CDR3 sequence is 14 residues long. Per germline, CDR1 MNHEY and CDR2 SVGAGI. The V end was cut by 0 bases, the J end by 4 bases, with 10 bases between. As DNA, the CDR3 is TGTGCCAGCAGTTACTCGATCCAGATTTACGAGCAGTACTTC. It codes for CASSYSIQIYEQYF.

V usage is TRBV28 and J usage is TRBJ1-5, with 7 bases fitting TRBD1. V shed 6 bases and J 3 bases; nucleotides not matched to a gene: 8. The CDR3 spans 15 residues. Germline assignment: CDR1 MDHEN and CDR2 SYDVKM. The DNA of the CDR3 is TGTGCCAGCAGATCCGGGACAGTATACAATCAGCCCCAGCATTTT. Amino acids: CASRSGTVYNQPQHF.

The rearrangement uses TRBV7-2 and TRBJ2-3; D is perhaps TRBD2 (6 bases). Looked up from germline, CDR1 is SGHTA and CDR2 is FQGNSA. V was pared by 4 bases and J by 6 bases, with 14 bases between. The CDR3 consists of 14 residues. The CDR3 nucleotides are TGTGCCAGCAGCTCTGCCCGCCGGGGGGATACGCAGTATTTT. Amino acids: CASSSARRGDTQYF.

The J gene is TRBJ1-3, the V gene TRBV30; tentative D call: TRBD1 (5 bases). Trimming removed 0 bases at V and 6 bases at J, with 9 bases between. Germline V gene data show CDR1 as GTSNPN and CDR2 as SVGIG (reference sequence). This CDR3 has 13 residues. The chain's CDR3 is CAWSVGGVNTIYF. Written as DNA, the CDR3 is TGTGCCTGGAGTGTAGGAGGGGTAAACACCATATATTTT.